This TCR beta chain was identified during a study of blood T cell repertoires in COVID-19. Study overall: Researchers got acute and convalescent COVID-19 samples from the United States, Italy and Spain. The analysed material was cDNA or gDNA that came from T cells, B-cell-depleted T cells, or PBMCs.

How the authors handled the data: Cell counts per sample came from amplifying reference gene primers. Sequencing used immunoSEQ multiplex PCR; TCRdb keeps in-frame clones, though not all of them. V and J calls and clone size are as listed in that table; D and trimming were resolved from the DNA. The top ten clones hold about 2.9% of a sample with 74,000 or so clones, 80% to 90% of them seen once. Germline loops: CDR1 LGHDT, CDR2 YNNKEL (reference sequence). This CDR3 contains 18 residues. V was pared by 7 bases and J by 0 bases, with 19 bases between. The gene calls are TRBV3-1 (or the pseudogene TRBV3-2) and TRBJ2-6; tentatively, D is TRBD2 (6 bases). Sequenced input: peripheral blood. The clonotype comes from a man aged 50 or older with acute or convalescent COVID-19. CDR3 nucleotide sequence: TGTGCCAGCACCCCACGGAGGGTAGGAACCTCTGGGGCCAACGTCCTGACTTTC. As protein: CASTPRRVGTSGANVLTF.